The present TCR beta chain was sequenced within a study of T cell responses to AZD1222 COVID-19 vaccine. A word on this clone: Its antigen is not known.

Trimming took 0 bases from V and 5 from J, leaving 20 bases between them. CDR1 is SGHDT, CDR2 YYEEEE, per germline. The CDR3 spans 18 residues. Study-wide results and caveats: The donor cohort was predominantly white British with a female majority, and clonal diversity may have been underestimated. Spike-specific TCR breadth rose after two AZD1222 doses, and depth rose as well.

This table comes from immunoSEQ multiplex PCR, and its TCRdb copy is limited to in-frame clones, with some not included. In the table there are 100,000 to 120,000 clones, over 75% of which are singletons. The V and J genes are TRBV5-6 and TRBJ2-2; weak D call: TRBD2 (7 bases). Source: peripheral blood, taken on day 0 of AZD1222 vaccination. The TCR comes from an adult in good health. The CDR3 nucleotides are TGTGCCAGCAGCTTGGCCCCGCGGGGGACACCGGGAACCGGGGAGCTGTTTTTT. This gives the protein CASSLAPRGTPGTGELFF.